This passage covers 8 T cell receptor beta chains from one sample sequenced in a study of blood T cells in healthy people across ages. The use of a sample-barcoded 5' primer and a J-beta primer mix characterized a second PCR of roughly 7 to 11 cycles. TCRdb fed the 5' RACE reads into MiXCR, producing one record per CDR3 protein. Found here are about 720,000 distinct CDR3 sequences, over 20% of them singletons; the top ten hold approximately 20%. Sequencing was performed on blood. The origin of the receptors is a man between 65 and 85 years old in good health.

The CDR3 is CATDRVGDREETQYF. DNA of the CDR3: TGTGCCACCGATCGTGTAGGGGACAGGGAAGAGACCCAGTACTTC. V usage is TRBV28 and J usage is TRBJ2-5; 9 bases fit TRBD1. The trim removed 10 bases at V and 3 bases at J, leaving 12 bases unmatched. There are 15 residues in the CDR3. CDR1 and CDR2 from the germline V gene are MDHEN and SYDVKM.

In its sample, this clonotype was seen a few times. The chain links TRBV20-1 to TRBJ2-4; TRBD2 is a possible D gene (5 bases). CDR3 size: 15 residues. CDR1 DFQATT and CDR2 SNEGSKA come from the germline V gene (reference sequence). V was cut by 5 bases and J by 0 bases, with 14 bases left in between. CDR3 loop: CSALPMREAKNIQYF. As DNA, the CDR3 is TGCAGTGCTCTTCCGATGAGGGAAGCCAAAAACATTCAGTACTTC.

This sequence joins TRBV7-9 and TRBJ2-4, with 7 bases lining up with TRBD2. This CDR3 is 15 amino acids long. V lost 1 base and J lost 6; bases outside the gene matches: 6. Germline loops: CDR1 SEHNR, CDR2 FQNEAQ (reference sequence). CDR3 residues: CASSLDGGKANIQYF. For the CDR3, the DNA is TGTGCCAGCAGCTTAGACGGGGGGAAGGCAAACATTCAGTACTTC.

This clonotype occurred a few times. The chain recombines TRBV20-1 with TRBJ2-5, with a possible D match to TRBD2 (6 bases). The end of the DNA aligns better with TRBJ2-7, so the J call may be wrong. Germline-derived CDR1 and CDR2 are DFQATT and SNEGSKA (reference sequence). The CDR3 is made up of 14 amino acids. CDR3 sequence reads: CSVGGVVGVYEQYF. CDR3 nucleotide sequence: TGCAGTGTCGGCGGGGTAGTTGGGGTATACGAGCAGTACTTC.

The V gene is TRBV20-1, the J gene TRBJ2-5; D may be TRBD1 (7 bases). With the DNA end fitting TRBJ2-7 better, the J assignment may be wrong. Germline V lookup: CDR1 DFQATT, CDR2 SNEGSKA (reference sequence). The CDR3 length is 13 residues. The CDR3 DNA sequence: TGCAGTGCTAGAAAGGAGGGGGCCGACGAGCAGTACTTC. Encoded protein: CSARKEGADEQYF.

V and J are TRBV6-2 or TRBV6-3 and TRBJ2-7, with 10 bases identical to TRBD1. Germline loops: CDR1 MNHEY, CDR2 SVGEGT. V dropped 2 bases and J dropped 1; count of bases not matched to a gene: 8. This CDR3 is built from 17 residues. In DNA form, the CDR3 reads TGTGCCAGCAGTTACCCAACGCGGGGACAGGGGTCCTACGAGCAGTACGTC. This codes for CASSYPTRGQGSYEQYV.

The CDR3 nucleotides read TGTGCCAGCAGTTTATTCAGTTACTATCAGCCCCAGCATTTT. This encodes CASSLFSYYQPQHF. The chain recombines TRBV28 with TRBJ1-5; no clear D gene. This CDR3 has 14 amino acids. The ends were cut back, 1 base at V and 5 bases at J, with 9 bases in the middle. Per germline, CDR1 MDHEN and CDR2 SYDVKM.

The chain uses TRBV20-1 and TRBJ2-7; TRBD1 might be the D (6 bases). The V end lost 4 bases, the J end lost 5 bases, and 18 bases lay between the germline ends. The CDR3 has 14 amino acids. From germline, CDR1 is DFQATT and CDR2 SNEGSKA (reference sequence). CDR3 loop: CSATRDNRGHEQYF. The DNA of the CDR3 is TGCAGTGCTACCCGGGACAACCGGGGACACGAGCAGTACTTC.